The T cell receptor beta chain under discussion was sequenced for a study of cytomegalovirus exposure and HLA in healthy donors. General observations from the study: Some V segments, including TRBV6-2 and TRBV6-3, were excluded as indistinguishable. A later analysis showed that HLA-associated TCR beta chains had undergone more clonal expansion than equally common others.

The CDR3 totals 21 residues. CDR1 and CDR2 from the germline V gene are SGHRS and YFSETQ. The germline V and J ends were trimmed by 6 bases and 0 bases, with 32 bases remaining between them. PCR used 60 Vbeta primers and 13 Jbeta primers. TCRdb keeps only in-frame clones here, not all; method: immunoSEQ multiplex PCR. The sample has under 250,000 clones, around 81% seen once; the top ten hold less than 8.5%. Points on this clone: No antigen is known for it.

The receptor's source is a woman aged 55-70 years in good health and CMV-seropositive. Specimen: PBMCs. The chain employs TRBV5-1 and TRBJ2-3, with TRBD2 as a possible D gene (6 bases). The CDR3 DNA reads as TGCGCCAGCAACCAACGGGGGTCCCGGGGTTTAGGGCTTTTTAGCACAGATACGCAGTATTTT. This gives the protein CASNQRGSRGLGLFSTDTQYF. The full variable domain, rest sourced from reference TRBV5-1 and TRBJ2-3, is KAGVTQTPRYLIKTRGQQVTLSCSPISGHRSVSWYQQTPGQGLQFLFEYFSETQRNKGNFPGRFSGRQFSNSRSEMNVSTLELGDSALYLCASNQRGSRGLGLFSTDTQYFGPGTRLTVL.